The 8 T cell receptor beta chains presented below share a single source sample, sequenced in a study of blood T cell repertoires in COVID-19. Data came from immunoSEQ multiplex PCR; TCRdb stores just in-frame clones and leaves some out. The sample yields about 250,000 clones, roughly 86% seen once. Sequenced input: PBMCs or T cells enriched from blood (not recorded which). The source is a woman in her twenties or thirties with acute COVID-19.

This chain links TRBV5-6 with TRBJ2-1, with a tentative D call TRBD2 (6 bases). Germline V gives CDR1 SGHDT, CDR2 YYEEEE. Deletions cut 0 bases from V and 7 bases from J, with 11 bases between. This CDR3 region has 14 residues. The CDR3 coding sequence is TGTGCCAGCAGCTTGGAACTGGGGAGGAATGAGCAGTTCTTC. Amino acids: CASSLELGRNEQFF. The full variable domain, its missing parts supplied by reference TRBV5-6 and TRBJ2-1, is DAGVTQSPTHLIKTRGQQVTLRCSPKSGHDTVSWYQQALGQGPQFIFQYYEEEERQRGNFPDRFSGHQFPNYSSELNVNALLLGDSALYLCASSLELGRNEQFFGPGTRLTVL.

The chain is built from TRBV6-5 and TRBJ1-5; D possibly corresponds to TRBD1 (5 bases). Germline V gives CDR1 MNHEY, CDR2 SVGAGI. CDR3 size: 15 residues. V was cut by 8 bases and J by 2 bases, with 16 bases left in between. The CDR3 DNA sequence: TGTGCCAGCGGGGGAGGGGCCCGGGGCAATCAGCCCCAGCATTTT. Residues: CASGGGARGNQPQHF.

CDR3 in amino acids: CASSRREGRSSEAFF. The DNA for the CDR3 is TGCGCCAGCAGCCGGAGGGAGGGGAGGAGTAGTGAAGCTTTCTTT. The chain uses TRBV4-1 and TRBJ1-1; D is possibly TRBD1 (5 bases). The CDR3 has 15 amino acids. V lost 4 bases and J 7 bases, leaving 19 bases between the germline ends. The V gene's germline CDR1 is MGHRA and CDR2 YSYEKL.

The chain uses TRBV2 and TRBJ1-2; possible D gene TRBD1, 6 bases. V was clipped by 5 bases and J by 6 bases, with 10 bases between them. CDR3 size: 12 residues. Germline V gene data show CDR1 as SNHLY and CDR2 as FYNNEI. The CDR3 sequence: CASSRGGDGYTF. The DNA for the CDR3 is TGTGCCAGCAGTCGGGGGGGCGATGGCTACACCTTC. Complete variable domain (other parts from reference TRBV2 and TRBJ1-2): EPEVTQTPSHQVTQMGQEVILRCVPISNHLYFYWYRQILGQKVEFLVSFYNNEISEKSEIFDDQFSVERPDGSNFTLKIRSTKLEDSAMYFCASSRGGDGYTFGSGTRLTVV.

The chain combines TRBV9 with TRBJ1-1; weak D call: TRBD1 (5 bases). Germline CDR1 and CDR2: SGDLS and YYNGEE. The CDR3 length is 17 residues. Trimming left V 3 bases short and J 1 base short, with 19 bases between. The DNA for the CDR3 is TGTGCCAGCAGCGCCCCGCGGGGCGGATTAAGGAACACTGAAGCTTTCTTT. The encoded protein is CASSAPRGGLRNTEAFF. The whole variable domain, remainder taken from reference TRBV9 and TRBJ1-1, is DSGVTQTPKHLITATGQRVTLRCSPRSGDLSVYWYQQSLDQGLQFLIQYYNGEERAKGNILERFSAQQFPDLHSELNLSSLELGDSALYFCASSAPRGGLRNTEAFFGQGTRLTVV.

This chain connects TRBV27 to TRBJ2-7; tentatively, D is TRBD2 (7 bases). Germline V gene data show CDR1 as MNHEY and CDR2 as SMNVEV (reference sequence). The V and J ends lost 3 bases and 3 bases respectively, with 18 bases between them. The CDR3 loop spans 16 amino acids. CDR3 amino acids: CASSFRDGGPDYEQYF. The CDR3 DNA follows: TGTGCCAGCAGTTTCAGAGACGGGGGGCCAGACTACGAGCAGTACTTC.

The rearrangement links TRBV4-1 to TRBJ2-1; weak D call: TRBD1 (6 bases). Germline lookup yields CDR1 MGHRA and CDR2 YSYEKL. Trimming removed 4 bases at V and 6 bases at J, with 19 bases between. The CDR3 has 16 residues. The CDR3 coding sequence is TGCGCCAGCAGCCCTAAGTTTTCATGGACAGTCAATGAGCAGTTCTTC. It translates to CASSPKFSWTVNEQFF.

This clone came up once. CDR3: CASSAQTGVSKNIQYF. CDR3 nucleotides: TGTGCCAGCAGTGCCCAGACAGGGGTGAGCAAAAACATTCAGTACTTC. This sequence joins TRBV27 and TRBJ2-4; 8 bases match TRBD1. CDR3 length: 16 amino acids. Germline V gives CDR1 MNHEY, CDR2 SMNVEV (reference sequence). The trim removed 5 bases at V and 3 bases at J, leaving 9 bases unmatched.